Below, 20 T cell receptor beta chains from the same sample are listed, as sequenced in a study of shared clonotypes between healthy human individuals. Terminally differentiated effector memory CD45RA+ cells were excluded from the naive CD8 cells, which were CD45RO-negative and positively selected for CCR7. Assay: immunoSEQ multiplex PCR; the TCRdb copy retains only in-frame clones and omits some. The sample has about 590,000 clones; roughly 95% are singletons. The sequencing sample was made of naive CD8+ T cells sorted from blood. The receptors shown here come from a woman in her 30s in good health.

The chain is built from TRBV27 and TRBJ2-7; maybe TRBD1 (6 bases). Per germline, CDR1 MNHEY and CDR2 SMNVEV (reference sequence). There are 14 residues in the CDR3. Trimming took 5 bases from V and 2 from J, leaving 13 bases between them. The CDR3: CASSDTRTAYEQYF. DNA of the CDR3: TGTGCCAGCAGTGACACCCGGACAGCCTACGAGCAGTACTTC.

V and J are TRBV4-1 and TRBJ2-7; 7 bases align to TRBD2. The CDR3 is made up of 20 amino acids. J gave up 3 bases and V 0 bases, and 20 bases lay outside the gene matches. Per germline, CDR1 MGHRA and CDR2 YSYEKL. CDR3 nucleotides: TGCGCCAGCAGCCAAGATCCTGGAGTCGCGCGATTAGCGGGCGTCTACGAGCAGTACTTC. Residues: CASSQDPGVARLAGVYEQYF.

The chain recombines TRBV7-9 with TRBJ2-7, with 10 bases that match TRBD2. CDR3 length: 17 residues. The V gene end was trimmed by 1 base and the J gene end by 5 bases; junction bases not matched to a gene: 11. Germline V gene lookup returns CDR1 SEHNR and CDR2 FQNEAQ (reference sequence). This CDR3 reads CASSLGLAGAYLDEQYF. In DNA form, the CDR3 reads TGTGCCAGCAGCTTAGGGCTAGCGGGAGCCTACTTGGACGAGCAGTACTTC.

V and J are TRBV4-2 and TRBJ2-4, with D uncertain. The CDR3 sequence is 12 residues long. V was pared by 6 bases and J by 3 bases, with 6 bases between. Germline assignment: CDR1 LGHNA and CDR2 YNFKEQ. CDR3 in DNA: TGTGCCAGCAGTCTAAACAAAAACATTCAGTACTTC. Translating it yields CASSLNKNIQYF.

CDR3 in amino acids: CASSFRFVYEQYF. The CDR3 DNA reads TGTGCCAGCAGTTTTAGGTTTGTGTACGAGCAGTACTTC. The chain has TRBV28 and TRBJ2-7, with no clear D. V lost 3 bases and J lost 4, with 10 bases in between. Germline CDR1 reads MDHEN; CDR2 reads SYDVKM. The CDR3 length is 13 residues. The complete variable domain, with remaining parts taken from reference TRBV28 and TRBJ2-7, reads DVKVTQSSRYLVKRTGEKVFLECVQDMDHENMFWYRQDPGLGLRLIYFSYDVKMKEKGDIPEGYSVSREKKERFSLILESASTNQTSMYLCASSFRFVYEQYFGPGTRLTVT.

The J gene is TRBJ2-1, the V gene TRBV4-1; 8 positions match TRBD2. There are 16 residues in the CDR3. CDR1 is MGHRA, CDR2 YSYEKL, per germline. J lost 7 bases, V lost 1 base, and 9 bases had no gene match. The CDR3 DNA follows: TGCGCCAGCAGCCAAGTACGAGCGGGAGCGGGTAATGAGCAGTTCTTC. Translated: CASSQVRAGAGNEQFF.

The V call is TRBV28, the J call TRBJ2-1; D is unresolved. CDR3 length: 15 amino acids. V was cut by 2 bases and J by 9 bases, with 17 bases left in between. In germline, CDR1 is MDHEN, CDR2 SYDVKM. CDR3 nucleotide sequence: TGTGCCAGCAGTTTACTGGCAGGATTCACCGGTGAGCAGTTCTTC. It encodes CASSLLAGFTGEQFF.

The CDR3: CASSQDPRVGNEQFF. CDR3 DNA sequence: TGCGCCAGCAGCCAAGATCCCAGGGTTGGAAATGAGCAGTTCTTC. The genes are TRBV4-1 and TRBJ2-1; tentative D call: TRBD1 (5 bases). Germline V gene sequence: CDR1 MGHRA, CDR2 YSYEKL. The CDR3 contains 15 residues. V lost 0 bases and J 7 bases, leaving 13 bases between the germline ends.

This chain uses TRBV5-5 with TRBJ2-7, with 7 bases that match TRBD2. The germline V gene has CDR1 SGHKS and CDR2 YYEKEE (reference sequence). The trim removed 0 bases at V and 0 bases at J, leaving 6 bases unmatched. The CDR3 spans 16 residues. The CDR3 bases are TGTGCCAGCAGCTTGGTTCTGTCTAGCGGCTCCTACGAGCAGTACTTC. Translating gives CASSLVLSSGSYEQYF.

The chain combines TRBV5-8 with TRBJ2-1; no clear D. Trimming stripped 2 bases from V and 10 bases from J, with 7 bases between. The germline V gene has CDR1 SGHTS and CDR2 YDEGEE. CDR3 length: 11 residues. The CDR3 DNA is TGTGCCAGCAGCTTTCTGTACGAGCAGTTCTTC. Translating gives CASSFLYEQFF. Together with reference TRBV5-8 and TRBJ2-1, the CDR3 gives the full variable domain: EAGVTQSPTHLIKTRGQQATLRCSPISGHTSVYWYQQALGLGLQFLLWYDEGEERNRGNFPPRFSGRQFPNYSSELNVNALELEDSALYLCASSFLYEQFFGPGTRLTVL.

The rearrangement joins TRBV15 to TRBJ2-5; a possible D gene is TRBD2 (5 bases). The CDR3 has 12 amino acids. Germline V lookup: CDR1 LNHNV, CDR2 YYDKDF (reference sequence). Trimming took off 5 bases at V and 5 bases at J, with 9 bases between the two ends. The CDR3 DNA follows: TGTGCCACCAGCGGCGGCGGGGAGACCCAGTACTTC. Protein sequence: CATSGGGETQYF.

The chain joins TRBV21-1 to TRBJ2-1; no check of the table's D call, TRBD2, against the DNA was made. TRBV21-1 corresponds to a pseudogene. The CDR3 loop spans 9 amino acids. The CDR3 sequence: CASSKPGFF. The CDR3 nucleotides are TGTGCCAGCAGCAAACCGGGGTTCTTC.

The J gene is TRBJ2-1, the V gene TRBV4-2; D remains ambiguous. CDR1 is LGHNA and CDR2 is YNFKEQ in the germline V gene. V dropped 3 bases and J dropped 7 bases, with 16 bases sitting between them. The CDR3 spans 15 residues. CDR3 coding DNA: TGTGCCAGCAGCCATCTTCCGTCTCAAGGGAATGAGCAGTTCTTC. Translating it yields CASSHLPSQGNEQFF.

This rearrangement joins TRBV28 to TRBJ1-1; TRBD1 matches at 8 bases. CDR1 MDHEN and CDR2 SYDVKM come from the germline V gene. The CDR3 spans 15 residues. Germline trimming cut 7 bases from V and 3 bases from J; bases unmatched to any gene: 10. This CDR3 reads CASTNGRDRYTEAFF. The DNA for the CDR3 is TGTGCCAGCACCAATGGGAGGGACAGGTACACTGAAGCTTTCTTT.

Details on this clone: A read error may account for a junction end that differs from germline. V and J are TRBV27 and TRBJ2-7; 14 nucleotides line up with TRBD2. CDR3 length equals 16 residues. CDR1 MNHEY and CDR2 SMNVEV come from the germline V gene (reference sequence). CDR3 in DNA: TGTGCCACCAGTGATTCAGGACTAGCGGGAGGCTACGAGCAGTACTTC. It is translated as CATSDSGLAGGYEQYF.

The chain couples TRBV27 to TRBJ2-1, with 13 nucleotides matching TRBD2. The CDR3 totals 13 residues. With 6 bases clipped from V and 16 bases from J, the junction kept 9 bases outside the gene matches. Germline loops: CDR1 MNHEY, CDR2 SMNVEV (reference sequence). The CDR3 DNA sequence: TGTGCCAGCAGCGGACTAGCGGGAGCCCCGGGTTTCTTC. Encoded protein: CASSGLAGAPGFF.

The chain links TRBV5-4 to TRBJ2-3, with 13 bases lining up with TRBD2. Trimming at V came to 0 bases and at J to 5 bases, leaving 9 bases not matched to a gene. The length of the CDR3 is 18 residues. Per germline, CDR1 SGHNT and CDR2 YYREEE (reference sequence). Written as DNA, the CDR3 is TGTGCCAGCAGCTTGGACGGACTAGCGGGAGACCGGGGAGATACGCAGTATTTT. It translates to CASSLDGLAGDRGDTQYF. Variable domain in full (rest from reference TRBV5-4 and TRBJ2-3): ETGVTQSPTHLIKTRGQQVTLRCSSQSGHNTVSWYQQALGQGPQFIFQYYREEENGRGNFPPRFSGLQFPNYSSELNVNALELDDSALYLCASSLDGLAGDRGDTQYFGPGTRLTVL.

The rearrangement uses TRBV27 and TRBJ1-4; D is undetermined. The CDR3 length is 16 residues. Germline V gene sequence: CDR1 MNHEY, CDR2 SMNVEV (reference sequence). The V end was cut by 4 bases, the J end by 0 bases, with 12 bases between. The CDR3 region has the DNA TGTGCCAGCAGTTCCCGGAGAGTATCAACTAATGAAAAACTGTTTTTT. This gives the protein CASSSRRVSTNEKLFF.

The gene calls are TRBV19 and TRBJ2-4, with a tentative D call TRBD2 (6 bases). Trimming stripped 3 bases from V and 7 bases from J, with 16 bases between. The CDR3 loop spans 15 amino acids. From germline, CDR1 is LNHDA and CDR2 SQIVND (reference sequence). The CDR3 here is CASSMEGSGRNIQYF. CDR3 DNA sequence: TGTGCCAGTAGTATGGAGGGGTCCGGTCGGAACATTCAGTACTTC.

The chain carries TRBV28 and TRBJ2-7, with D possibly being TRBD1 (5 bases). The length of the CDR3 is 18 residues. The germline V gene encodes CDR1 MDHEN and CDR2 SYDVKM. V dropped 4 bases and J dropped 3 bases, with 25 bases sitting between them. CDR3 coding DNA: TGTGCCAGCAGTTCGATCGACCAAGGACATAGTATAGTCTACGAGCAGTACTTC. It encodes CASSSIDQGHSIVYEQYF.